The sequence of this T cell receptor (beta chain) was determined in a study of blood T cell repertoires in COVID-19 (dated by TCRdb to 2020 to 2022). In the study overall: Samples from collaborators originated in the United States, Italy and Spain and spanned both the acute and convalescent phases of COVID-19. Samples were obtained from the ongoing ImmuneRACE study (first 160 participants) and from 1,254 subjects provided by 6 global collaborators. The sample metadata nearly always contained a de-identified subject ID, COVID-19 status, age in years and sex. The prospective study material was composed of cDNA or gDNA derived from T cells, B-cell-depleted T cells, or PBMCs. HLA class I and class II types, where available, came from metadata supplied by the sample provider rather than from assay-based typing. The dataset comprised deeply sampled blood TCRbeta repertoires from subjects exposed to, actively infected with, or recovered from COVID-19. The repertoires were released in a freely available public database intended as a resource for research on the immune response to SARS-CoV-2. Results the study describes overall, beyond this receptor: How much clinical and demographic metadata was included differed by source and by participant, and the metadata was provided uncurated.

Whole blood was collected in K2EDTA tubes by collaborating institutions according to the institutions' own protocols. For TCRbeta analysis, collaborators shipped samples in one of three forms: frozen whole blood, isolated PBMCs, or DNA extracted from either of those sample types. Points on this clone: There is no known antigen for this receptor. Nothing much larger sits one base from this clone, and base qualities are not available.

V is reduced by 1 base and J by 1 base, leaving a spacing of 8 bases between them. The CDR3 measures 16 amino acids from cysteine to phenylalanine. Only the CDR3 DNA is retained, 48 bases long and in frame from the first base. The germline V gene gives CDR1 as MGHDK and CDR2 as SYGVNS. TCRbeta CDR3 regions were amplified from genomic DNA by means of the immunoSEQ Assay, a bias-controlled multiplex PCR. On the authors' methods: The number of nucleated cells in each sample was estimated by amplification of reference gene primers within the assay. To quantify the absolute abundance of each unique TCRbeta CDR3 rearrangement, sequence reads were collapsed and filtered. For each sample, productive Simpson clonality was calculated as the square root of Simpson's diversity index over productive rearrangements. TCRdb stores this immuneACCESS table with in-frame sequences only. Part of the clones is absent; in the studies checked, under half of the shortfall reflects unresolved V genes, and no reason is known for the rest. V and J calls and clone size follow that table, whereas D and trimming were derived from the DNA. The sample contains 200,000 to 250,000 clones, more than 70% of them found a single time. The ten biggest clones cover 2.5% to 3.5% of the sample.

Input material: peripheral blood. The rearranged segments are TRBV25-1 and TRBJ2-6; TRBD2 is a possible D gene, resting on 6 matching bases. This sequence was found in an older woman with acute or convalescent COVID-19. The CDR3 region reads CASSEWGGSGANVLTF. The DNA sequence follows: TGTGCCAGCAGTGAATGGGGAGGATCTGGGGCCAACGTCCTGACTTTC.